The clone carrying this T cell receptor (beta chain) showed up just a few times. What it binds is not known. Ten immunoSEQ deep assay plates served to sequence unsorted PBMC DNA. Sequencing used immunoSEQ multiplex PCR; TCRdb keeps in-frame clones, though not all of them. Of around 500,000 clones listed, roughly 85% are singletons. The CDR3 is made up of 16 amino acids. Trimming removed 0 bases from V and 1 base from J, with 13 bases in between. CDR1 is SGDLS, CDR2 YYNGEE, per germline. This entry belongs to a study of shared clonotypes between healthy human individuals. Regarding the study as a whole: A limitation of the genetic and exposure-history diversity represented arose from few donors.

Specimen: PBMCs. The receptor was isolated from a woman in her thirties or forties in good health. Some clones in this sample may be carry-over from other donors' samples. The chain employs TRBV9 and TRBJ1-1; D call uncertain. The CDR3 region has the DNA TGTGCCAGCAGCGTAGATCCGTATACAGAGAACACTGAAGCTTTCTTT. It encodes CASSVDPYTENTEAFF.